Many counts were recorded for the clone carrying this TCR beta chain. The antigen remains undetermined. This entry is derived from a study of Graves' ophthalmopathy and Graves' hyperthyroidism. General study points: In blood, most expanded thyroid clonotypes above 0.001 frequency were also detected.

Trimming at V came to 8 bases and at J to 5 bases, leaving 7 bases not matched to a gene. The germline CDR1 and CDR2 sequences are SGHTA and FQGNSA. This CDR3 region has 13 residues. RNA transcripts provided the template for amplifying TCR beta CDR3 regions. First-round RT-PCR used HTBI primers; second-round multiplex PCR followed. TCRdb recomputed calls from the multiplex PCR reads with MiXCR, one row per CDR3 protein. The table has a few hundred thousand distinct CDR3 sequences, about 15% seen once. The chain has TRBV7-2 and TRBJ2-5; 8 nucleotides agree with TRBD1. The specimen sequenced was peripheral blood. The clonotype comes from an adult woman with stable Graves' hyperthyroidism. CDR3 bases: TGTGCCAGCTCCAGGGACAGGCGGGAGACCCAGTACTTC. Encoded protein: CASSRDRRETQYF.